Included here is one TCR beta chain sequence, with context. Patients who had autoimmune disease history or got systemic immunosuppression were left out. This table comes from immunoSEQ multiplex PCR, and its TCRdb copy is limited to in-frame clones, with some not included. The table shows 65,000 to 90,000 clones, with more than 75% occurring only once. The sample is drawn from a study of OX40 agonist ivuxolimab in advanced cancers. Study context: Patients with prior anti-PD-1, anti-PD-L1 or anti-CTLA-4 therapy were eligible; approximately 37% had some.

Germline CDR1 reads LNHDA; CDR2 reads SQIVND (reference sequence). The CDR3 loop spans 14 amino acids. V was clipped by 3 bases and J by 2 bases, with 8 bases between them. The sample consisted of CD4+ or CD8+ T cells sorted from blood, taken in a trial of the OX40 agonist ivuxolimab. The chain has TRBV19 and TRBJ1-5; D is unresolved. The TCR comes from an adult with an advanced solid tumor such as melanoma, head and neck, liver or kidney cancer. This CDR3 reads CASSIGTRNQPQHF. In DNA, the CDR3 is TGTGCCAGTAGTATTGGCACCCGCAATCAGCCCCAGCATTTT. Together with reference TRBV19 and TRBJ1-5, the CDR3 gives the full variable domain: DGGITQSPKYLFRKEGQNVTLSCEQNLNHDAMYWYRQDPGQGLRLIYYSQIVNDFQKGDIAEGYSVSREKKESFPLTVTSAQKNPTAFYLCASSIGTRNQPQHFGDGTRLSIL.